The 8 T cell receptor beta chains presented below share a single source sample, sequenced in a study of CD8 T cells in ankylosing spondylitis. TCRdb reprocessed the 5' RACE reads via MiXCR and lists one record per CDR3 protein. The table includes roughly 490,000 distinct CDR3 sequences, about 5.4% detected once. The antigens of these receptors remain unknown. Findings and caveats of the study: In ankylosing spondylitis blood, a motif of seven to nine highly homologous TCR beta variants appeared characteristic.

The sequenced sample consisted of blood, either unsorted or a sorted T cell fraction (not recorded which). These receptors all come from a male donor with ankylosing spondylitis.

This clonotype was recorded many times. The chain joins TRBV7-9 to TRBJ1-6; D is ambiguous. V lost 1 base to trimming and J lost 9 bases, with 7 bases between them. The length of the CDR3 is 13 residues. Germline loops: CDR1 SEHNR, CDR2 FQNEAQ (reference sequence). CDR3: CASSLEGFSPLHF. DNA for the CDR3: TGTGCCAGCAGCTTAGAAGGGTTTTCACCCCTCCACTTT.

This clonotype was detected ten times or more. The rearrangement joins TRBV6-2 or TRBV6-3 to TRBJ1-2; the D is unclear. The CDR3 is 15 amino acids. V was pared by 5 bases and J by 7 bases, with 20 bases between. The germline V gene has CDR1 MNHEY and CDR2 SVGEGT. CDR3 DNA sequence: TGTGCCAGCAGTCCAAACGTGGCCCCCGGGAGTGGCTACACCTTC. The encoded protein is CASSPNVAPGSGYTF.

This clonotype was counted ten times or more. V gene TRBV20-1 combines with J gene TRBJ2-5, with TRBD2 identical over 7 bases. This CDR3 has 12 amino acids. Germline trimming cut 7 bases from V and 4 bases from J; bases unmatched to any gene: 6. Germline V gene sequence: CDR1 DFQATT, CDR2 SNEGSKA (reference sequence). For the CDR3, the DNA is TGCAGTGTTGGCAGGGAGGGAGAGACCCAGTACTTC. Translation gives CSVGREGETQYF.

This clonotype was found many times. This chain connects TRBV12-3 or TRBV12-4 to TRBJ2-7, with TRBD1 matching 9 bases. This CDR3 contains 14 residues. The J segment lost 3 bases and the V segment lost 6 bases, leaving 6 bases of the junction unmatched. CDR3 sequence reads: CASRPGQGYYEQYF. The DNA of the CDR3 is TGTGCCAGCAGGCCGGGACAGGGTTACTACGAGCAGTACTTC.

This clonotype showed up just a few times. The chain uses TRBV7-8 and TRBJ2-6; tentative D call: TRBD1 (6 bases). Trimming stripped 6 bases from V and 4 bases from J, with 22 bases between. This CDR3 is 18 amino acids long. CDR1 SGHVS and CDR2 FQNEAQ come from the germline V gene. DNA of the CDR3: TGTGCCAGCAGGGAACAGGGAACCCCCTGGACCGGGGCCAACGTCCTGACTTTC. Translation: CASREQGTPWTGANVLTF.

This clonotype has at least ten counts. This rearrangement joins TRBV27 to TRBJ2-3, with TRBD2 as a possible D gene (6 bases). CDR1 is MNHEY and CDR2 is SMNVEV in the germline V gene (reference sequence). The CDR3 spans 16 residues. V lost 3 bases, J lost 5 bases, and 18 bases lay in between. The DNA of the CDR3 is TGTGCCAGCAGTTTCGGTAGTGGACTATTAGTAGATACGCAGTATTTT. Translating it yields CASSFGSGLLVDTQYF.

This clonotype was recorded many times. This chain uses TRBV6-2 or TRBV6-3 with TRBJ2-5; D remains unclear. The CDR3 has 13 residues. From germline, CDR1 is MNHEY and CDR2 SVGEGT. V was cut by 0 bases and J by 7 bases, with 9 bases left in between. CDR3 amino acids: CASSYSPWATQYF. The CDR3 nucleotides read TGTGCCAGCAGTTACTCGCCGTGGGCGACCCAGTACTTC.

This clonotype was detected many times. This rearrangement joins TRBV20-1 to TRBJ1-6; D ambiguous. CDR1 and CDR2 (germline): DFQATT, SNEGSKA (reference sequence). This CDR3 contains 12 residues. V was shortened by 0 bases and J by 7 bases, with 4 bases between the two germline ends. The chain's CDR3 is CSARDRNSPLHF. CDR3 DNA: TGCAGTGCTAGAGATAGGAATTCACCCCTCCACTTT.